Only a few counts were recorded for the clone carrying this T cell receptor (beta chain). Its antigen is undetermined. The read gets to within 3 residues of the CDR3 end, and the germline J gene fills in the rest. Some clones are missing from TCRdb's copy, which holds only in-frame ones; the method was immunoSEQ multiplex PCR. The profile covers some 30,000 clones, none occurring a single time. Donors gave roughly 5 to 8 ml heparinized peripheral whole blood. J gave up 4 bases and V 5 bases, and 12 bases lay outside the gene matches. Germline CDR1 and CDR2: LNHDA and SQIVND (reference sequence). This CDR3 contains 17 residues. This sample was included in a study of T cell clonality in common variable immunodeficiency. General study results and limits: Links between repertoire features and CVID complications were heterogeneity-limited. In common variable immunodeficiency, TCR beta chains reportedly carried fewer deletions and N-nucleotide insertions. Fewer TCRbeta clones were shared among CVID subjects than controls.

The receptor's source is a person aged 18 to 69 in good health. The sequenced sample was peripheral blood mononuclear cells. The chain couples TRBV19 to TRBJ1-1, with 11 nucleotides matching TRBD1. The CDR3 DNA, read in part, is TGTGCCAGTAGTCCCCGTCGGGACAGGGGGGTTAGCACTGAA. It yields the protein CASSPRRDRGVSTE. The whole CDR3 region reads CASSPRRDRGVSTEAFF.